This T cell receptor (beta chain) was found in a study of T-cell reconstitution after alpha-beta-depleted transplantation in children. Whole-study results and caveats: Reportedly, only several hundred clones from non-depleted graft cells drove alpha-beta T-cell counts at about two months. Fresh T-cell production supplied most of the T-cell counts and diversity seen one year after transplant.

Concerning this clonotype: Its antigen is as yet unknown.

During its preparation, the TCRbeta library received unique molecular identifiers. TCRdb called the PCR reads again in MiXCR, with one record for every CDR3 protein. Here the sample spans fewer than 750,000 distinct CDR3 sequences, roughly 23% being singletons. Specimen: PBMCs, mostly from graft donor cells, collected 360 days after TCRalphabeta/CD19-depleted stem cell transplant. The clonotype was recovered from a boy under two years old who had a stem cell transplant for acute myeloid leukemia, so the T cells may come from the graft donor.

CDR3 in amino acids: CASSPEGGLKYAPLHF. In DNA form, the CDR3 reads TGTGCCAGCAGTCCTGAGGGGGGACTGAAGTATGCACCCCTCCACTTT. This sequence joins TRBV28 and TRBJ1-6; possible D gene TRBD1, 6 bases. The V gene lost 5 bases and the J gene lost 11 bases, with 22 bases spanning the gap. Germline assignment: CDR1 MDHEN and CDR2 SYDVKM. This CDR3 spans 16 amino acids.